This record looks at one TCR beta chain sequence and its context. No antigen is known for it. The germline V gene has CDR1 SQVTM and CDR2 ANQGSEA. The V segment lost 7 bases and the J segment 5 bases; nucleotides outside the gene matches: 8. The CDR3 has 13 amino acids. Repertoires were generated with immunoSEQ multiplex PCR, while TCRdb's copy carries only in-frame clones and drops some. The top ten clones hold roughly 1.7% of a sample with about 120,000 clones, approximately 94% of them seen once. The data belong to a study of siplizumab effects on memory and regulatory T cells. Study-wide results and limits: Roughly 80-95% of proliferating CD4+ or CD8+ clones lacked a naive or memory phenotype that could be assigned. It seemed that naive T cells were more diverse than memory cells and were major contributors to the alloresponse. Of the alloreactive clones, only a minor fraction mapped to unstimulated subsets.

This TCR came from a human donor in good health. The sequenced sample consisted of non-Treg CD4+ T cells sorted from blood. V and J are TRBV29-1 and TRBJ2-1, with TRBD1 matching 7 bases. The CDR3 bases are TGCAGCGGCGCAAGGACAGGTAACAATGAGCAGTTCTTC. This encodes CSGARTGNNEQFF.